This T cell receptor (beta chain) was sequenced in a study of OX40 agonist ivuxolimab in advanced cancers. The V gene end was trimmed by 5 bases and the J gene end by 3 bases; junction bases not matched to a gene: 5. This CDR3 has 14 residues. The V gene's germline CDR1 is MNHEY and CDR2 SMNVEV (reference sequence). Profiled with immunoSEQ multiplex PCR; TCRdb holds only in-frame clones, not every one. The sample includes 25,000 to 30,000 clones, roughly 87% of them seen just once. The source is an adult with an advanced solid tumor such as melanoma, head and neck, liver or kidney cancer. V usage is TRBV27 and J usage is TRBJ1-2; 8 nucleotides agree with TRBD1. The starting material was CD4+ or CD8+ T cells sorted from blood, obtained in a trial of the OX40 agonist ivuxolimab. CDR3: CASSTGTGDYGYTF. The CDR3 DNA follows: TGTGCCAGCAGTACTGGGACAGGAGACTATGGCTACACCTTC.